The 5 T cell receptor beta chains below all came from one sample that was sequenced in a study of T-cell memory formation after mild COVID-19. Each CDR3 protein gets one entry after TCRdb re-called the 5' RACE reads with MiXCR. The repertoire holds some 490,000 distinct CDR3 sequences, with 15% to 20% as singletons. Sequenced: PBMCs or a T cell subset sorted from them (not recorded which). These TCRs come from an adult woman who had mild COVID-19 (a few samples of this study predate the infection). Cell type and time point are not known.

This chain joins TRBV6-1 and TRBJ1-5, with unresolved D. Trimming shortened V by 4 bases and J by 7 bases, and 17 bases separated the two germline ends. This CDR3 has 15 amino acids. CDR1 and CDR2 from the germline V gene are MNHNS and SASEGT. This CDR3 is CASSGALSWSQPQHF. CDR3 nucleotide sequence: TGTGCCAGCAGTGGTGCTCTCTCGTGGAGCCAGCCCCAGCATTTT.

This chain connects TRBV20-1 to TRBJ2-1, with a weak D call TRBD1 (5 bases). The CDR3 covers 14 residues. The ends were cut back, 2 bases at V and 3 bases at J, with 11 bases in the middle. Germline V gives CDR1 DFQATT, CDR2 SNEGSKA (reference sequence). The chain's CDR3 is CSARSRDSYNEQFF. The CDR3 DNA reads TGCAGTGCTAGATCGAGAGACAGCTACAATGAGCAGTTCTTC.

This clonotype was counted between two and nine times. The V call is TRBV6-5, the J call TRBJ1-1; D gene uncertain. V lost 2 bases and J lost 1, with 5 bases in between. The germline V gene encodes CDR1 MNHEY and CDR2 SVGAGI. The CDR3 spans 13 residues. The CDR3 nucleotides read TGTGCCAGCAGTTACCTCGAGAACACTGAAGCTTTCTTT. Its translation is CASSYLENTEAFF.

This clonotype was counted many times. The J gene is TRBJ2-3, the V gene TRBV4-2; TRBD2 matches at 10 bases. J lost 4 bases, V lost 0 bases, and 1 base had no gene match. Germline assignment: CDR1 LGHNA and CDR2 YNFKEQ. The CDR3 is made up of 15 amino acids. CDR3 region: CASSQDGLAADTQYF. The CDR3 DNA follows: TGTGCCAGCAGCCAAGACGGACTAGCGGCAGATACGCAGTATTTT.

The chain recombines TRBV5-6 with TRBJ1-6; D remains ambiguous. V dropped 4 bases and J dropped 1 base, with 6 bases sitting between them. The germline V gene has CDR1 SGHDT and CDR2 YYEEEE. CDR3 size: 14 residues. The CDR3 nucleotides are TGTGCCAGCAGCGCCGGATCCTATAATTCACCCCTCCACTTT. This encodes CASSAGSYNSPLHF.